The T cell receptor beta chain under discussion was sequenced for a study of shared clonotypes between healthy human individuals. The CDR3 runs to 15 residues. V lost 6 bases and J lost 5; bases outside the gene matches: 8. CDR1 and CDR2 from the germline V gene are MNHNY and SVGAGI (reference sequence). General study findings and limits: Larger estimated richness was generally seen in naive subsets than in memory subsets.

Positive CCR7 selection of CD45RO-negative cells yielded the naive CD8 cells, and terminally differentiated effector memory CD45RA+ cells were excluded. Several immunoSEQ plates received, in even portions, the genomic DNA of each subset. The assay was immunoSEQ multiplex PCR, and TCRdb's table has in-frame clones only and misses some. The profile covers a few million clones, with about 93% appearing a single time and under 2% taken by the ten largest. To note about this clone: Antigen: not known.

Sequencing used naive CD8+ T cells from PBMCs. V is TRBV6-6 and J is TRBJ2-1; the match to TRBD2 covers 9 bases. This receptor was identified in a man aged 18 to 29 in good health. Some clones in this sample may be carry-over from other donors' samples. CDR3 in DNA: TGTGCCAGCAGACGGACCCGGACTAGCGACAATGAGCAGTTCTTC. Amino acid sequence: CASRRTRTSDNEQFF.